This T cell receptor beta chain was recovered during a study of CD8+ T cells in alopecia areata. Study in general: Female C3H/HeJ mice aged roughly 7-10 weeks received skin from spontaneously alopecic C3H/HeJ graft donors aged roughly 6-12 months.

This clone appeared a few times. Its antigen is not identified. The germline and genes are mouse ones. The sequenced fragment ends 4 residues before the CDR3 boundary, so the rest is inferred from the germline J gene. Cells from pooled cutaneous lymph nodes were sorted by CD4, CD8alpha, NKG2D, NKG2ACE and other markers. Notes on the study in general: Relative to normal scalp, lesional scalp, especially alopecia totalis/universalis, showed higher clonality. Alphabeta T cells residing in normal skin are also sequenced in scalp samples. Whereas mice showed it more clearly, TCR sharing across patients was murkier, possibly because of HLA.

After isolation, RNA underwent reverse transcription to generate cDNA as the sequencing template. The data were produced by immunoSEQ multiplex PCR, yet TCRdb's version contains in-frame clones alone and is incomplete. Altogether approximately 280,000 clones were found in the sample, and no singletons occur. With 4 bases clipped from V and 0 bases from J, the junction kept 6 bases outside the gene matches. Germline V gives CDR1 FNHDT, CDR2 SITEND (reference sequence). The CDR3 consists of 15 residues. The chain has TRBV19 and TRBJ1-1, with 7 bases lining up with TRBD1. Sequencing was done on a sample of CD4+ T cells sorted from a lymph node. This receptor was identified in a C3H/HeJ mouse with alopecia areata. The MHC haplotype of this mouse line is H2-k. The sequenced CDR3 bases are TGTGCCAGCAGTCGCGGACAGGCTGCAAACACA. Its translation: CASSRGQAANT. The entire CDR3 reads CASSRGQAANTEVFF.